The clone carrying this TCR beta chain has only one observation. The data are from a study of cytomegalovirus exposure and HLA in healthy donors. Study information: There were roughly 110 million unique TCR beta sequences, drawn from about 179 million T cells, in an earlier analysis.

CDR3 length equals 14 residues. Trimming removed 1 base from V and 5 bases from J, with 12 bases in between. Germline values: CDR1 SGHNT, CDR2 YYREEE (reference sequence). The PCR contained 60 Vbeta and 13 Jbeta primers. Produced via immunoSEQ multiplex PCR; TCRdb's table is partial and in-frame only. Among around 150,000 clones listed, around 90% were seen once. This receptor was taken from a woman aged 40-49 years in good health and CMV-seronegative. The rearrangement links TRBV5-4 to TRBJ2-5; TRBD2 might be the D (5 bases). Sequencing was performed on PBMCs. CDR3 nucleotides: TGTGCCAGCAGCTTGCAGTCCGGCGGGGAGACCCAGTACTTC. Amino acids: CASSLQSGGETQYF.